Presented here are 26 T cell receptor beta chains from one specimen sequenced in a study of OX40 agonist ivuxolimab in advanced cancers. Clones were sequenced by immunoSEQ multiplex PCR, and TCRdb holds only the in-frame ones, with some missing. Counted here are about 76,000 clones, 65% to 90% occurring once; the ten biggest clones make up 3.1%. The sequenced sample was CD4+ or CD8+ T cells sorted from blood, obtained in a trial of the OX40 agonist ivuxolimab. The receptors were gathered from an adult with an advanced solid tumor such as melanoma, head and neck, liver or kidney cancer.

Only a few counts were recorded for this clone. The V call is TRBV6-1, the J call TRBJ1-5; TRBD1 is a possible D gene (6 bases). The V gene lost 4 bases and the J gene lost 5 bases, with 18 bases spanning the gap. The germline V gene has CDR1 MNHNS and CDR2 SASEGT. The CDR3 sequence is 16 residues long. The CDR3 coding sequence is TGTGCCAGCAGTGGAAGGCCAGACAGGACAGATCAGCCCCAGCATTTT. Its translation is CASSGRPDRTDQPQHF.

V and J are TRBV28 and TRBJ1-4; D unclear. Germline V CDR1 and CDR2: MDHEN, SYDVKM. The V and J ends lost 11 bases and 0 bases respectively, with 7 bases between them. The CDR3 consists of 12 residues. CDR3 bases: TGTGCCTGTTGCGCAACTAATGAAAAACTGTTTTTT. Its translation is CACCATNEKLFF.

The J gene is TRBJ2-3, the V gene TRBV9; TRBD2 agrees at 8 bases. V lost 2 bases, J lost 4 bases, and 15 bases stayed unmatched. From germline, CDR1 is SGDLS and CDR2 YYNGEE. This CDR3 is built from 18 residues. As DNA, the CDR3 is TGTGCCAGCAGCGTTTCCTCAGGTCGAGCGGGAGTGGCAGATACGCAGTATTTT. It specifies CASSVSSGRAGVADTQYF. The full variable domain, completed using reference TRBV9 and TRBJ2-3, is DSGVTQTPKHLITATGQRVTLRCSPRSGDLSVYWYQQSLDQGLQFLIQYYNGEERAKGNILERFSAQQFPDLHSELNLSSLELGDSALYFCASSVSSGRAGVADTQYFGPGTRLTVL.

The chain carries TRBV5-8 and TRBJ2-6, with 9 bases matching TRBD1. The junction had 11 bases not matched to a gene; V was cut back by 4 bases and J by 0 bases. The germline V gene encodes CDR1 SGHTS and CDR2 YDEGEE. The CDR3 totals 19 residues. CDR3 loop: CASSPKGGDRVSGANVLTF. CDR3 bases: TGTGCCAGCAGCCCAAAAGGGGGGGACAGGGTCTCTGGGGCCAACGTCCTGACTTTC.

The genes are TRBV5-8 and TRBJ2-3; 8 bases map to TRBD2. CDR3 size: 14 residues. Looked up from germline, CDR1 is SGHTS and CDR2 is YDEGEE. The junction had 5 bases not matched to a gene; V was cut back by 8 bases and J by 0 bases. CDR3 residues: CASLAGLSTDTQYF. DNA of the CDR3: TGTGCCAGTCTAGCGGGCCTAAGCACAGATACGCAGTATTTT.

DNA for the CDR3: TGTGCCAGCAGCGAGACCCGGGGCCACAATGAGCAGTTCTTC. Amino acids: CASSETRGHNEQFF. The chain carries TRBV7-3 and TRBJ2-1; either TRBD1 or TRBD2 may supply D (5 bases each). From germline, CDR1 is SGHTA and CDR2 FQGTGA. The ends were cut back, 5 bases at V and 5 bases at J, with 13 bases in the middle. This CDR3 contains 14 residues.

The chain has TRBV10-3 and TRBJ1-1; 7 bases map to TRBD1. With V trimmed by 7 bases and J by 0 bases, 11 bases remained unmatched. CDR3 length: 16 residues. Germline V CDR1 and CDR2: ENHRY, SYGVKD. The CDR3 sequence is CAITSSRGTVNTEAFF. For the CDR3, the DNA is TGTGCCATCACCTCCTCGAGGGGGACAGTGAACACTGAAGCTTTCTTT.

This clone has just a few counts. J is TRBJ1-2 and V is TRBV19; D is ambiguous. CDR1 LNHDA and CDR2 SQIVND come from the germline V gene (reference sequence). Trimming pared 5 bases from V and 4 bases from J, leaving 14 bases between. The CDR3 length is 14 residues. The CDR3 is CASSPERATYGYTF. The CDR3 DNA is TGTGCCAGTAGTCCAGAGAGGGCCACCTATGGCTACACCTTC. Full variable domain (outside the CDR3, taken from reference TRBV19 and TRBJ1-2): DGGITQSPKYLFRKEGQNVTLSCEQNLNHDAMYWYRQDPGQGLRLIYYSQIVNDFQKGDIAEGYSVSREKKESFPLTVTSAQKNPTAFYLCASSPERATYGYTFGSGTRLTVV.

CDR3 coding DNA: TGTGCCAGCAGCCAAGATCCAGGGCAGGGCTACACCTTC. This encodes CASSQDPGQGYTF. This chain connects TRBV4-2 to TRBJ1-2; D is possibly TRBD1 (5 bases). There are 13 residues in the CDR3. Germline V CDR1 and CDR2: LGHNA, YNFKEQ. Trimming shortened V by 0 bases and J by 8 bases, and 10 bases separated the two germline ends.

The V gene is TRBV18, the J gene TRBJ2-1; tentatively, D is TRBD1 (5 bases). Germline loops: CDR1 KGHSH, CDR2 LQKENI. The CDR3 is made up of 15 amino acids. The V and J ends lost 1 base and 0 bases respectively, with 7 bases between them. The CDR3 is CASSPQGYSYNEQFF. DNA of the CDR3: TGTGCCAGCTCACCACAGGGGTACTCCTACAATGAGCAGTTCTTC.

The chain joins TRBV6-5 to TRBJ1-4, with TRBD1 matching over 7 bases. V was clipped by 7 bases and J by 8 bases; unmatched bases: 7. Germline V gives CDR1 MNHEY, CDR2 SVGAGI. The CDR3 is made up of 13 amino acids. Written as DNA, the CDR3 is TGTGCCAGCACTCCGACAGGGAACGAAAAACTGTTTTTT. This codes for CASTPTGNEKLFF.

The chain has TRBV7-2 and TRBJ1-4, with D hard to call. The V gene lost 1 base and the J gene lost 10 bases, with 7 bases spanning the gap. The length of the CDR3 is 12 residues. Germline V lookup: CDR1 SGHTA, CDR2 FQGNSA. The CDR3 here is CASSLDPGKLFF. CDR3 DNA: TGTGCCAGCAGCTTAGATCCGGGAAAACTGTTTTTT.

The V call is TRBV9, the J call TRBJ1-4, with a tentative D call TRBD1 (5 bases). The V gene lost 4 bases and the J gene lost 7 bases, with 14 bases spanning the gap. Germline V gives CDR1 SGDLS, CDR2 YYNGEE. The CDR3 totals 14 residues. The CDR3 DNA reads TGTGCCAGCAGCCCCGGGACCACCCTTGAAAAACTGTTTTTT. Translating gives CASSPGTTLEKLFF.

The V gene is TRBV29-1, the J gene TRBJ2-7; 8 bases are a match to TRBD2. In germline, CDR1 is SQVTM, CDR2 ANQGSEA. The V segment lost 4 bases and the J segment 0 bases; nucleotides outside the gene matches: 8. The CDR3 has 15 residues. The CDR3 region has the DNA TGCAGCGTTGCCGGGGGGGGCAGGGGCTCCTACGAGCAGTACTTC. Protein sequence: CSVAGGGRGSYEQYF.

This chain connects TRBV18 to TRBJ2-2; D possibly corresponds to TRBD2 (5 bases). Germline loops: CDR1 KGHSH, CDR2 LQKENI. With 8 bases removed from V and 2 bases from J, the gap between germline ends came to 15 bases. The CDR3 has 15 residues. The CDR3 DNA reads TGTGCCAGCCCTCGGGGTAGCGATAACACCGGGGAGCTGTTTTTT. Residues: CASPRGSDNTGELFF. Filled out from reference TRBV18 and TRBJ2-2, the complete variable domain reads NAGVMQNPRHLVRRRGQEARLRCSPMKGHSHVYWYRQLPEEGLKFMVYLQKENIIDESGMPKERFSAEFPKEGPSILRIQQVVRGDSAAYFCASPRGSDNTGELFFGEGSRLTVL.

The V call is TRBV7-3, the J call TRBJ2-1; D is perhaps TRBD2 (5 bases). The CDR3 spans 17 residues. V gave up 5 bases and J gave up 5 bases, with 22 bases separating them. In germline, CDR1 is SGHTA, CDR2 FQGTGA. CDR3 in amino acids: CASSEPHFRRDDNEQFF. DNA for the CDR3: TGTGCCAGCAGCGAGCCGCACTTTAGACGGGATGACAATGAGCAGTTCTTC.

The genes are TRBV4-1 and TRBJ2-7; TRBD2 might be the D (6 bases). Looked up from germline, CDR1 is MGHRA and CDR2 is YSYEKL. V shed 1 base and J shed 2 bases, with 15 bases lying between them. There are 16 residues in the CDR3. CDR3 in DNA: TGCGCCAGCAGCCAAGCGGCTCTTGGGGGGACCTACGAGCAGTACTTC. The encoded protein is CASSQAALGGTYEQYF.

Only one count was recorded for this clone. The CDR3 DNA sequence: TGCGCCAGCACCACGGGGGGCGCTAACAATGAGCAGTTCTTC. This codes for CASTTGGANNEQFF. This chain joins TRBV5-1 and TRBJ2-1; possibly TRBD2 for D (7 bases). Germline CDR1 is SGHRS and CDR2 is YFSETQ. The CDR3 is 14 residues long. V was shortened by 6 bases and J by 5 bases, with 15 bases between the two germline ends.

The rearrangement links TRBV9 to TRBJ2-2; 7 bases line up with TRBD1. This CDR3 region has 17 residues. Germline V lookup: CDR1 SGDLS, CDR2 YYNGEE. Unmatched junction bases numbered 5, after V lost 0 bases and J lost 0 bases. CDR3 nucleotide sequence: TGTGCCAGCAGCGTAGGCCAGGGGGTAACGAACACCGGGGAGCTGTTTTTT. Protein sequence: CASSVGQGVTNTGELFF. Drawing the rest from reference TRBV9 and TRBJ2-2, the complete variable domain is DSGVTQTPKHLITATGQRVTLRCSPRSGDLSVYWYQQSLDQGLQFLIQYYNGEERAKGNILERFSAQQFPDLHSELNLSSLELGDSALYFCASSVGQGVTNTGELFFGEGSRLTVL.

The V gene is TRBV29-1, the J gene TRBJ2-1; no firm D call. This CDR3 has 11 residues. Per germline, CDR1 SQVTM and CDR2 ANQGSEA. The V end lost 0 bases, the J end lost 14 bases, and 11 bases lay between the germline ends. CDR3 protein: CSVEDGNGKFF. CDR3 in DNA: TGCAGCGTTGAAGATGGAAATGGGAAGTTCTTC.

V is TRBV14 and J is TRBJ1-1; D unclear. The V and J ends lost 1 base and 4 bases respectively, with 16 bases between them. CDR1 and CDR2 from the germline V gene are SGHDN and FVKESK. The CDR3 length is 16 residues. The CDR3 loop reads CASSQGRTLALTEAFF. In DNA form, the CDR3 reads TGTGCCAGCAGCCAAGGTCGGACGCTTGCCCTCACTGAAGCTTTCTTT.

The chain links TRBV5-4 to TRBJ1-1; D unclear. Trimming cost V 0 bases and J 10 bases, with 13 bases left between them. Per germline, CDR1 SGHNT and CDR2 YYREEE (reference sequence). The CDR3 is made up of 13 amino acids. CDR3 sequence (DNA): TGTGCCAGCAGCTTGGTCGGCACCAGTGGAGCTTTCTTT. This translates into CASSLVGTSGAFF.

J is TRBJ1-5 and V is TRBV18; D is perhaps TRBD1 (6 bases). The CDR3 contains 14 residues. CDR1 KGHSH and CDR2 LQKENI come from the germline V gene. V was trimmed by 3 bases and J by 5 bases, leaving 11 bases between them. The CDR3: CASSPRPGDQPQHF. The DNA of the CDR3 is TGTGCCAGCTCACCTCGGCCAGGGGATCAGCCCCAGCATTTT.

This chain joins TRBV7-2 and TRBJ2-1; possible D gene TRBD1, 5 bases. The CDR3 totals 12 residues. V was cut by 6 bases and J by 8 bases, with 11 bases left in between. Germline CDR1 reads SGHTA; CDR2 reads FQGNSA. CDR3 sequence reads: CASRTFRDEQFF. In nucleotides, the CDR3 is TGTGCCAGCAGGACCTTCAGGGATGAGCAGTTCTTC.

V usage is TRBV7-3 and J usage is TRBJ1-2; TRBD1 agrees at 9 bases. Trimming at V came to 5 bases and at J to 7 bases, leaving 8 bases not matched to a gene. Germline assignment: CDR1 SGHTA and CDR2 FQGTGA. The CDR3 runs to 14 residues. This chain's CDR3 is CASSPQGATFGYTF. DNA of the CDR3: TGTGCCAGCAGCCCACAGGGGGCGACGTTTGGCTACACCTTC.

In this sample, this clone turned up once. V gene TRBV5-1 combines with J gene TRBJ2-3; TRBD2 matches at 9 bases. This CDR3 contains 17 residues. V was clipped by 0 bases and J by 5 bases; unmatched bases: 10. Germline V gene lookup returns CDR1 SGHRS and CDR2 YFSETQ. The CDR3, as DNA: TGCGCCAGCAGCTTGGGTTTAGCTAGCGGGAAACGAGATACGCAGTATTTT. Protein sequence: CASSLGLASGKRDTQYF. The full variable domain, with the rest looked up from reference TRBV5-1 and TRBJ2-3, is KAGVTQTPRYLIKTRGQQVTLSCSPISGHRSVSWYQQTPGQGLQFLFEYFSETQRNKGNFPGRFSGRQFSNSRSEMNVSTLELGDSALYLCASSLGLASGKRDTQYFGPGTRLTVL.